What follows are 29 T cell receptor beta chains derived from one specimen sequenced in a study of cytotoxic CD8 clonotypes in ibrutinib-treated CLL. Profiling relied on immunoSEQ multiplex PCR, and the TCRdb table lists in-frame clones only, not all of them. Of fewer than 200,000 clones in the sample, more than 80% were seen once. Here the sequenced sample was PBMCs, taken after 24 months of ibrutinib treatment. The receptors shown here come from a human donor with chronic lymphocytic leukemia.

This chain joins TRBV6-5 and TRBJ1-2; 9 bases match TRBD1. In germline, CDR1 is MNHEY, CDR2 SVGAGI. The CDR3 spans 15 residues. After removal of 4 bases from V and 6 bases from J, the junction contained 9 bases not matched to a gene. The CDR3 sequence: CASSWKPGQGHGYTF. The DNA for the CDR3 is TGTGCCAGCAGTTGGAAACCGGGACAGGGTCATGGCTACACCTTC.

V usage is TRBV27 and J usage is TRBJ2-7; D ambiguous. Germline V gives CDR1 MNHEY, CDR2 SMNVEV (reference sequence). Trimming cost V 7 bases and J 4 bases, with 32 bases left between them. The CDR3 is 19 residues long. The CDR3 sequence: CASTPRFVGANRLFYEQYF. The DNA of the CDR3 is TGTGCCAGCACCCCACGGTTTGTGGGCGCTAACCGCCTCTTTTACGAGCAGTACTTC.

The chain combines TRBV19 with TRBJ1-5; 8 bases align to TRBD1. Germline lookup yields CDR1 LNHDA and CDR2 SQIVND (reference sequence). This CDR3 contains 14 residues. Trimming at V came to 0 bases and at J to 8 bases, leaving 3 bases not matched to a gene. The CDR3 protein is CASSIDGTGEPQHF. DNA for the CDR3: TGTGCCAGTAGTATAGACGGGACAGGAGAGCCCCAGCATTTT. The whole variable domain, filled in from reference TRBV19 and TRBJ1-5, reads DGGITQSPKYLFRKEGQNVTLSCEQNLNHDAMYWYRQDPGQGLRLIYYSQIVNDFQKGDIAEGYSVSREKKESFPLTVTSAQKNPTAFYLCASSIDGTGEPQHFGDGTRLSIL.

J is TRBJ1-1 and V is TRBV27, with a possible D match to TRBD1 (6 bases). Trimming took off 1 base at V and 6 bases at J, with 9 bases between the two ends. CDR1 and CDR2 from the germline V gene are MNHEY and SMNVEV (reference sequence). This CDR3 is 13 amino acids long. The DNA of the CDR3 is TGTGCCAGCAGTTTATTCCGGGGGCCTGAAGCTTTCTTT. The encoded protein is CASSLFRGPEAFF.

The chain links TRBV7-9 to TRBJ1-1; D unclear. With 8 bases removed from V and 1 base from J, the gap between germline ends came to 8 bases. Per germline, CDR1 SEHNR and CDR2 FQNEAQ (reference sequence). CDR3 length: 12 residues. The CDR3 DNA is TGTGCCAGCGTGGCGGAGAACACTGAAGCTTTCTTT. Residues: CASVAENTEAFF.

The chain uses TRBV30 and TRBJ1-2; 7 positions agree with TRBD1. V dropped 7 bases and J dropped 8; count of bases not matched to a gene: 13. The V gene's germline CDR1 is GTSNPN and CDR2 SVGIG (reference sequence). This CDR3 is 13 amino acids long. The CDR3 region has the DNA TGTGCCTTTCTGGGGACAGCACCGGGGGGCTACACCTTC. Its protein product is CAFLGTAPGGYTF.

CDR3 loop: CASRSGFEKLFF. The CDR3 DNA is TGTGCCAGCAGGTCAGGGTTCGAAAAACTGTTTTTT. J is TRBJ1-4 and V is TRBV6-5; D might be TRBD1 (5 bases). Germline assignment: CDR1 MNHEY and CDR2 SVGAGI. Trimming shortened V by 6 bases and J by 8 bases, and 10 bases separated the two germline ends. The CDR3 is 12 residues long.

The rearrangement joins TRBV6-4 to TRBJ1-4; TRBD1 might be the D (5 bases). The germline V and J ends were trimmed by 4 bases and 7 bases, with 19 bases remaining between them. This CDR3 spans 16 amino acids. Germline CDR1 MRHNA, CDR2 SNTAGT. CDR3 sequence (DNA): TGTGCCAGCAGTGCGGGCGATGGGGTCGGGACTGAAAAACTGTTTTTT. Its protein is CASSAGDGVGTEKLFF.

CDR3 DNA: TGTGCCAGCAGCTTGGCTGGGGCCCTAATAGTTCTGTCGGATACGCAGTATTTT. Residues: CASSLAGALIVLSDTQYF. The V and J genes are TRBV5-6 and TRBJ2-3, with D possibly matching TRBD1 (5 bases). The ends were cut back, 0 bases at V and 6 bases at J, with 23 bases in the middle. The germline V gene has CDR1 SGHDT and CDR2 YYEEEE. This CDR3 is 18 amino acids long.

The chain recombines TRBV11-2 with TRBJ1-4, with D maybe TRBD1 (6 bases). CDR1 is SGHAT and CDR2 is FQNNGV in the germline V gene. The germline V and J ends were trimmed by 5 bases and 7 bases, with 14 bases remaining between them. The CDR3 is 14 amino acids. This CDR3 is CASSPRGGSEKLFF. The CDR3 DNA reads as TGTGCCAGCAGCCCTAGGGGGGGAAGTGAAAAACTGTTTTTT.

The chain recombines TRBV19 with TRBJ1-1; a possible D gene is TRBD1 (6 bases). CDR1 LNHDA and CDR2 SQIVND come from the germline V gene (reference sequence). The CDR3 is 16 residues long. Trimming cost V 6 bases and J 5 bases, with 22 bases left between them. DNA of the CDR3: TGTGCCAGTAGCAGGGGCAGGGGAACGCTGAGTACTGAAGCTTTCTTT. Its translation is CASSRGRGTLSTEAFF. Based on the CDR3 plus reference TRBV19 and TRBJ1-1, the full variable domain is DGGITQSPKYLFRKEGQNVTLSCEQNLNHDAMYWYRQDPGQGLRLIYYSQIVNDFQKGDIAEGYSVSREKKESFPLTVTSAQKNPTAFYLCASSRGRGTLSTEAFFGQGTRLTVV.

This clone was seen once. V usage is TRBV6-5 and J usage is TRBJ1-6, with D possibly TRBD1 on 5 matching bases. The germline V and J ends were trimmed by 4 bases and 7 bases, with 14 bases remaining between them. From germline, CDR1 is MNHEY and CDR2 SVGAGI. CDR3 size: 15 residues. The CDR3, as DNA: TGTGCCAGCAGTTTCGCCAGGGACGGGAATTCACCCCTCCACTTT. It encodes CASSFARDGNSPLHF.

This clone turned up a few times. The rearrangement links TRBV9 to TRBJ2-5; D possibly corresponds to TRBD2 (6 bases). This CDR3 is 16 amino acids long. The germline CDR1 and CDR2 sequences are SGDLS and YYNGEE. V was cut by 3 bases and J by 5 bases, with 20 bases left in between. The CDR3 DNA reads as TGTGCCAGCAGCGGCCCGACAAGGTCAGGAGGGGAGACCCAGTACTTC. Amino acids: CASSGPTRSGGETQYF.

This chain uses TRBV6-4 with TRBJ2-1; 10 nucleotides agree with TRBD2. V was clipped by 0 bases and J by 3 bases; unmatched bases: 2. Per germline, CDR1 MRHNA and CDR2 SNTAGT. The CDR3 contains 16 residues. Here the CDR3 reads CASSDSGLADYNEQFF. The CDR3 bases are TGTGCCAGCAGTGACTCAGGACTAGCGGACTACAATGAGCAGTTCTTC.

The V call is TRBV7-2, the J call TRBJ2-7; D call uncertain. Germline CDR1 is SGHTA and CDR2 is FQGNSA. CDR3 length equals 12 residues. V was trimmed by 2 bases and J by 7 bases, leaving 9 bases between them. The CDR3 DNA reads as TGTGCCAGCAGCTTACGCGCCCTTGAGCAGTACTTC. Encoded protein: CASSLRALEQYF.

The chain recombines TRBV19 with TRBJ1-5; no reliable D call. V lost 3 bases and J lost 3, with 18 bases in between. In germline, CDR1 is LNHDA, CDR2 SQIVND (reference sequence). The CDR3 is 17 residues long. DNA of the CDR3: TGTGCCAGTAGTATTCAGTCCGCGGGTTTAAACAATCAGCCCCAGCATTTT. It is translated as CASSIQSAGLNNQPQHF.

The V call is TRBV11-2, the J call TRBJ2-7; no definite D call. Germline V CDR1 and CDR2: SGHAT, FQNNGV. This CDR3 contains 15 residues. The V end lost 3 bases, the J end lost 0 bases, and 12 bases lay between the germline ends. For the CDR3, the DNA is TGTGCCAGCAGCTTGACACAAATCCCCTCCTACGAGCAGTACTTC. Amino acid sequence: CASSLTQIPSYEQYF.

V is TRBV9 and J is TRBJ1-5, with TRBD1 matching over 7 bases. The CDR3 totals 15 residues. CDR1 and CDR2 (germline): SGDLS, YYNGEE. The V segment lost 3 bases and the J segment 3 bases; nucleotides outside the gene matches: 6. The CDR3 coding sequence is TGTGCCAGCAGCGACGGGACAGCGGACAATCAGCCCCAGCATTTT. Protein sequence: CASSDGTADNQPQHF.

The chain is built from TRBV7-2 and TRBJ2-7; D ambiguous. Per germline, CDR1 SGHTA and CDR2 FQGNSA. V gave up 3 bases and J gave up 3 bases, with 9 bases separating them. CDR3 length: 13 residues. The chain's CDR3 is CASSFRQFYEQYF. The CDR3 bases are TGTGCCAGCAGCTTTAGGCAGTTCTACGAGCAGTACTTC.

The chain recombines TRBV18 with TRBJ2-7, with D tentatively TRBD1 (5 bases). This CDR3 spans 16 amino acids. Trimming left V 2 bases short and J 1 base short, with 15 bases between. CDR1 is KGHSH and CDR2 is LQKENI in the germline V gene. The CDR3 sequence: CASSPSGRAPSYEQYF. In DNA, the CDR3 is TGTGCCAGCTCACCATCCGGCAGGGCCCCTTCCTACGAGCAGTACTTC.

Remarks on this clone: The same CDR3 also results from other DNA sequences found in this sample. The CDR3 DNA sequence: TGTGCCAGCAGTTACCGCGGGTCTGGGGCCAACGTCCTGACTTTC. Its protein is CASSYRGSGANVLTF. The chain uses TRBV6-5 and TRBJ2-6, with a weak D call TRBD2 (5 bases). V was shortened by 2 bases and J by 1 base, with 6 bases between the two germline ends. CDR1 and CDR2 from the germline V gene are MNHEY and SVGAGI. The CDR3 runs to 15 residues.

The chain employs TRBV6-6 and TRBJ1-5, with TRBD1 identical over 9 bases. The junction had 7 bases not matched to a gene; V was cut back by 5 bases and J by 5 bases. Looked up from germline, CDR1 is MNHNY and CDR2 is SVGAGI (reference sequence). The CDR3 spans 15 residues. The CDR3 loop is CASSRTGQGYQPQHF. Written as DNA, the CDR3 is TGTGCCAGCAGTCGTACGGGACAGGGTTATCAGCCCCAGCATTTT.

The J gene is TRBJ2-1, the V gene TRBV18; D is perhaps TRBD2 (6 bases). The germline V gene encodes CDR1 KGHSH and CDR2 LQKENI. This CDR3 has 14 amino acids. Trimming stripped 2 bases from V and 6 bases from J, with 11 bases between. This chain's CDR3 is CASSPFLGGNEQFF. The CDR3 nucleotides read TGTGCCAGCTCACCATTCTTGGGGGGCAATGAGCAGTTCTTC.

With regard to this clone: Relative to the germline gene, one junction end is altered; a read error may explain this. The chain carries TRBV2 and TRBJ2-2; D might be TRBD2 (6 bases). The CDR3 runs to 15 residues. Germline V gene lookup returns CDR1 SNHLY and CDR2 FYNNEI. CDR3 residues: CASNRGSGLTRELFF. In DNA form, the CDR3 reads TGTGCCAGCAACCGAGGTAGCGGACTCACCAGGGAGCTGTTTTTT.

This chain links TRBV5-1 with TRBJ1-5, with 7 bases lining up with TRBD1. Trimming removed 5 bases from V and 7 bases from J; junction bases left unmatched: 6. Germline V gene lookup returns CDR1 SGHRS and CDR2 YFSETQ. The CDR3 length is 13 residues. The CDR3 is CASSPTGYQPQHF. The CDR3 coding sequence is TGCGCCAGCAGTCCGACAGGGTACCAGCCCCAGCATTTT.

The V gene is TRBV5-6, the J gene TRBJ2-3, with D hard to call. CDR1 is SGHDT and CDR2 is YYEEEE in the germline V gene. This CDR3 spans 14 amino acids. Trimming took 3 bases from V and 4 from J, leaving 12 bases between them. CDR3 in DNA: TGTGCCAGCAGCTCGGTCGGGCGCCCAGATACGCAGTATTTT. Translation: CASSSVGRPDTQYF.

J is TRBJ2-7 and V is TRBV6-1; a possible D gene is TRBD1 (5 bases). There are 16 residues in the CDR3. CDR1 is MNHNS and CDR2 is SASEGT in the germline V gene. The V gene lost 0 bases and the J gene lost 2 bases, with 14 bases spanning the gap. The CDR3 region has the DNA TGTGCCAGCAGTGAAGCTTCGGCAAGGGGTCCCTACGAGCAGTACTTC. Its protein is CASSEASARGPYEQYF.

Written as DNA, the CDR3 is TGTGCCAGCAGTTACGGACTAGCGATTCAAGAGACCCAGTACTTC. It codes for CASSYGLAIQETQYF. The chain links TRBV6-5 to TRBJ2-5; 9 nucleotides line up with TRBD2. The length of the CDR3 is 15 residues. The germline CDR1 and CDR2 sequences are MNHEY and SVGAGI. Trimming cost V 2 bases and J 2 bases; bases outside gene matches: 3.

The chain recombines TRBV5-6 with TRBJ2-3; weak D call: TRBD1 (5 bases). Germline CDR1 reads SGHDT; CDR2 reads YYEEEE. V dropped 2 bases and J dropped 2 bases, with 9 bases sitting between them. The CDR3 spans 14 residues. Here the CDR3 DNA reads TGTGCCAGCAGCTTTTTGGGGCTCACAGATACGCAGTATTTT. Its translation: CASSFLGLTDTQYF.